Following are 27 T cell receptor beta chains from one sample sequenced in a study of response to subunit inactivated influenza vaccine. TCRdb analysed the RT-PCR reads with MiXCR anew, one entry per CDR3 protein. The data hold a few hundred thousand distinct CDR3 sequences, with over 20% observed a single time. The specimen was PBMCs from blood, collected around 22 months after vaccination. These receptors were obtained from a man aged 50 to 69 who received an inactivated influenza vaccine.

The sample holds many counts of this clonotype. In nucleotides, the CDR3 is TGTGCCAGCAGTTGGGCCGACAGGGTTTCCGGAAACACCATATATTTT. As protein: CASSWADRVSGNTIYF. This chain links TRBV12-3 or TRBV12-4 with TRBJ1-3; 7 bases agree with TRBD1. The ends lost 4 bases at V and 4 bases at J; junction bases unmatched: 10. The CDR3 spans 16 residues.

The chain joins TRBV9 to TRBJ1-5, with D unresolved. The CDR3 runs 12 residues. The V gene lost 4 bases and the J gene lost 9 bases, with 11 bases spanning the gap. From germline, CDR1 is SGDLS and CDR2 YYNGEE. The CDR3 coding sequence is TGTGCCAGCAGCACGCTGGGAGGGCCCCAGCATTTT. Encoded protein: CASSTLGGPQHF. The variable domain in full, completed from reference TRBV9 and TRBJ1-5, reads DSGVTQTPKHLITATGQRVTLRCSPRSGDLSVYWYQQSLDQGLQFLIQYYNGEERAKGNILERFSAQQFPDLHSELNLSSLELGDSALYFCASSTLGGPQHFGDGTRLSIL.

This clonotype was recorded a few times. V gene TRBV10-3 combines with J gene TRBJ2-2; TRBD1 matches at 7 bases. V lost 2 bases to trimming and J lost 0 bases; unmatched junction nucleotides: 3. Germline CDR1 is ENHRY and CDR2 is SYGVKD. The CDR3 consists of 16 residues. DNA of the CDR3: TGTGCCATCAGTGAGGCCGGGACAGCGAACACCGGGGAGCTGTTTTTT. Protein sequence: CAISEAGTANTGELFF.

The chain links TRBV4-2 to TRBJ1-1; TRBD1 matches 8 bases. This CDR3 contains 17 residues. V lost 6 bases and J lost 0; bases outside the gene matches: 12. CDR1 and CDR2 from the germline V gene are LGHNA and YNFKEQ. CDR3 sequence (DNA): TGTGCCAGCAGTACTACAGGGGGGTTTCTTGTGAACACTGAAGCTTTCTTT. Its protein is CASSTTGGFLVNTEAFF.

This clonotype has just a few counts. The rearrangement joins TRBV12-3 or TRBV12-4 to TRBJ2-2; tentative D call: TRBD1 (6 bases). The V end lost 5 bases, the J end lost 2 bases, and 9 bases lay between the germline ends. The CDR3 covers 14 residues. The CDR3 loop is CASSRGYNTGELFF. The CDR3 DNA reads as TGTGCCAGCAGTAGGGGGTACAACACCGGGGAGCTGTTTTTT.

This clonotype was picked up a small number of times. The V call is TRBV28, the J call TRBJ1-6; D ambiguous. The CDR3 has 14 amino acids. Germline assignment: CDR1 MDHEN and CDR2 SYDVKM. The V end was cut by 4 bases, the J end by 7 bases, with 11 bases between. Here the CDR3 DNA reads TGTGCCAGCAGTTCGGAGCTACGAAATTCACCCCTCCACTTT. It is translated as CASSSELRNSPLHF.

This clonotype was seen only a few times. This chain uses TRBV5-1 with TRBJ2-2; TRBD2 is a possible D gene (5 bases). Per germline, CDR1 SGHRS and CDR2 YFSETQ. Trimming stripped 7 bases from V and 2 bases from J, with 9 bases between. This CDR3 region has 13 residues. Here the CDR3 reads CASRDYNTGELFF. CDR3 nucleotide sequence: TGCGCCAGCCGGGATTATAACACCGGGGAGCTGTTTTTT. Full variable domain (outside the CDR3, taken from reference TRBV5-1 and TRBJ2-2): KAGVTQTPRYLIKTRGQQVTLSCSPISGHRSVSWYQQTPGQGLQFLFEYFSETQRNKGNFPGRFSGRQFSNSRSEMNVSTLELGDSALYLCASRDYNTGELFFGEGSRLTVL.

The rearrangement uses TRBV28 and TRBJ2-7; D is possibly TRBD2 (5 bases). CDR1 is MDHEN and CDR2 is SYDVKM in the germline V gene. V was cut by 8 bases and J by 3 bases, with 14 bases left in between. CDR3 length: 13 amino acids. In DNA, the CDR3 is TGTGCCAGCTTGGACTCGGGGAGCTACGAGCAGTACTTC. This encodes CASLDSGSYEQYF.

The CDR3 loop reads CASSLDRGITMNTEAFF. CDR3 coding DNA: TGTGCCAGCAGCCTGGACAGGGGGATAACCATGAACACTGAAGCTTTCTTT. V gene TRBV6-1 combines with J gene TRBJ1-1, with 10 bases fitting TRBD1. Unmatched junction bases numbered 10, after V lost 6 bases and J lost 0 bases. Germline assignment: CDR1 MNHNS and CDR2 SASEGT. The CDR3 has 17 amino acids.

This chain links TRBV10-3 with TRBJ2-1; TRBD2 is a possible D gene (5 bases). The CDR3 runs to 11 residues. V was cut by 3 bases and J by 14 bases, with 11 bases left in between. Germline V gives CDR1 ENHRY, CDR2 SYGVKD. Here the CDR3 DNA reads TGTGCCATCAGTGACGGAGGCGTCGAGTTCTTC. Translated: CAISDGGVEFF.

This sequence joins TRBV7-2 and TRBJ2-2; tentative D call: TRBD2 (5 bases). V dropped 0 bases and J dropped 0 bases, with 14 bases sitting between them. From germline, CDR1 is SGHTA and CDR2 FQGNSA. The CDR3 covers 18 residues. The CDR3 spells CASSLAPRGLANTGELFF. CDR3 sequence (DNA): TGTGCCAGCAGCTTAGCGCCGCGCGGGCTCGCGAACACCGGGGAGCTGTTTTTT.

The chain uses TRBV12-3 or TRBV12-4 and TRBJ2-1, with 7 nucleotides matching TRBD1. CDR3 size: 14 residues. Unmatched junction bases numbered 7, after V lost 1 base and J lost 10 bases. The DNA of the CDR3 is TGTGCCAGCAGTTTAGAAGACAGGGTTGGGGAGCAGTTCTTC. Its protein product is CASSLEDRVGEQFF.

The chain couples TRBV6-2 or TRBV6-3 to TRBJ2-1; 11 bases are a match to TRBD2. CDR1 MNHEY and CDR2 SVGEGT come from the germline V gene. V shed 7 bases and J 10 bases; nucleotides not matched to a gene: 9. The CDR3 consists of 14 residues. The DNA for the CDR3 is TGTGCCAGCACCACCGGGACTAGCGGACAAGAGCAGTTCTTC. It encodes CASTTGTSGQEQFF.

Only a few counts were recorded for this clonotype. This chain joins TRBV19 and TRBJ1-2, with D maybe TRBD1 (5 bases). Germline CDR1 LNHDA, CDR2 SQIVND (reference sequence). Trimming stripped 9 bases from V and 7 bases from J, with 18 bases between. The CDR3 runs 13 residues. The CDR3 DNA sequence: TGTGCCAGCCCAACCGGGACGGGCTGTGGCTACACCTTC. Protein product: CASPTGTGCGYTF.

The V and J genes are TRBV12-3 or TRBV12-4 and TRBJ1-4, with D perhaps matching TRBD1 (6 bases). The CDR3 runs 15 residues. V was clipped by 3 bases and J by 7 bases, with 15 bases between them. The CDR3 region has the DNA TGTGCCAGCAGTTTTACGACAGGAGAGGGTGAAAAACTGTTTTTT. Its protein product is CASSFTTGEGEKLFF.

The genes are TRBV20-1 and TRBJ2-3; D could derive from TRBD1 or TRBD2 (5 bases each). V was shortened by 4 bases and J by 5 bases, with 13 bases between the two germline ends. The CDR3 spans 13 residues. Germline assignment: CDR1 DFQATT and CDR2 SNEGSKA (reference sequence). The CDR3 bases are TGCAGTGCTATTTCGGTTGGGGGAGATACGCAGTATTTT. Translated: CSAISVGGDTQYF.

This clonotype came up a few times. V gene TRBV5-8 combines with J gene TRBJ1-3; D uncertain. V lost 4 bases, J lost 1 base, and 12 bases lay in between. This CDR3 contains 15 residues. The V gene's germline CDR1 is SGHTS and CDR2 YDEGEE. DNA of the CDR3: TGTGCCAGCAGCCCCGGAAGGACGTCTGGAAACACCATATATTTT. This codes for CASSPGRTSGNTIYF.

This clonotype was seen just once. V gene TRBV7-2 combines with J gene TRBJ2-7; possible D gene TRBD1, 5 bases. Germline V gene data show CDR1 as SGHTA and CDR2 as FQGNSA. The V gene lost 1 base and the J gene lost 0 bases, with 13 bases spanning the gap. The CDR3 totals 16 residues. As DNA, the CDR3 is TGTGCCAGCAGCTTAGTCAGGGCAGGGAACTCCTACGAGCAGTACTTC. Encoded protein: CASSLVRAGNSYEQYF.

This clonotype was seen a few times. The rearrangement joins TRBV6-2 or TRBV6-3 to TRBJ2-7, with unresolved D. CDR1 and CDR2 (germline): MNHEY, SVGEGT. The V end was cut by 5 bases, the J end by 7 bases, with 15 bases between. CDR3 length: 13 amino acids. CDR3 in DNA: TGTGCCAGCAGTAGAAGACATTCCGAAGAGCAGTACTTC. Translation: CASSRRHSEEQYF.

This chain connects TRBV7-2 to TRBJ2-3, with 7 bases aligning to TRBD2. CDR1 is SGHTA, CDR2 FQGNSA, per germline. This CDR3 is built from 17 residues. Trimming at V came to 1 base and at J to 5 bases, leaving 12 bases not matched to a gene. This CDR3 reads CASSLEGWEGRLDTQYF. CDR3 coding DNA: TGTGCCAGCAGCTTAGAAGGGTGGGAGGGCCGTCTAGATACGCAGTATTTT.

V is TRBV5-5 and J is TRBJ1-5, with D possibly matching TRBD1 (5 bases). Deletions cut 0 bases from V and 1 base from J, with 11 bases between. The CDR3 runs to 16 residues. CDR1 SGHKS and CDR2 YYEKEE come from the germline V gene (reference sequence). CDR3 region: CASSLDPGVSNQPQHF. Here the CDR3 DNA reads TGTGCCAGCAGCTTGGATCCGGGGGTAAGCAATCAGCCCCAGCATTTT.

A few counts support this clonotype. The chain couples TRBV20-1 to TRBJ2-3; no clear D. The germline V and J ends were trimmed by 5 bases and 0 bases, with 15 bases remaining between them. The CDR3 is 15 residues long. Germline loops: CDR1 DFQATT, CDR2 SNEGSKA (reference sequence). The DNA for the CDR3 is TGCAGTGCTTACTCCCGCTTGTCCAGCACAGATACGCAGTATTTT. It codes for CSAYSRLSSTDTQYF.

This chain links TRBV6-5 with TRBJ2-2, with D possibly matching TRBD1 (6 bases). This CDR3 is 15 amino acids long. CDR1 and CDR2 from the germline V gene are MNHEY and SVGAGI. V was cut by 3 bases and J by 4 bases, with 12 bases left in between. The CDR3 coding sequence is TGTGCCAGCAGTTATTACAGGGACGGCACCGGGGAGCTGTTTTTT. This gives the protein CASSYYRDGTGELFF.

This clonotype was detected a few times. The chain uses TRBV30 and TRBJ2-1; possible D gene TRBD2, 6 bases. The V end was cut by 3 bases, the J end by 8 bases, with 23 bases between. CDR3 length equals 16 residues. Germline V gene sequence: CDR1 GTSNPN, CDR2 SVGIG (reference sequence). Here the CDR3 DNA reads TGTGCCTGGAGCGCCTCGGACTCCAGGAGGGAATATGAGCAGTTCTTC. Amino acid sequence: CAWSASDSRREYEQFF.

The chain carries TRBV5-1 and TRBJ1-4, with D hard to call. This CDR3 comprises 14 residues. The germline V gene has CDR1 SGHRS and CDR2 YFSETQ. Trimming shortened V by 0 bases and J by 5 bases, and 8 bases separated the two germline ends. CDR3: CASSLGSANEKLFF. CDR3 coding DNA: TGCGCCAGCAGCTTGGGCTCCGCAAATGAAAAACTGTTTTTT.

This clonotype was counted a few times. This chain joins TRBV29-1 and TRBJ1-4, with D tentatively TRBD1 (5 bases). The V end was cut by 7 bases, the J end by 8 bases, with 17 bases between. This CDR3 has 13 amino acids. Germline V gives CDR1 SQVTM, CDR2 ANQGSEA. Here the CDR3 DNA reads TGCAGCGGAAGGGGCGCTGGAAGGGAAAAACTGTTTTTT. Amino acid sequence: CSGRGAGREKLFF.

This clonotype was found a few times. The CDR3 here is CASSPSGGIRELFF. The CDR3, as DNA: TGTGCCAGTTCTCCTAGCGGGGGCATCAGGGAGCTGTTTTTT. V and J are TRBV12-3 or TRBV12-4 and TRBJ2-2; 10 bases match TRBD2. The CDR3 loop spans 14 amino acids. After removal of 9 bases from V and 9 bases from J, the junction contained 10 bases not matched to a gene.